This T cell receptor beta chain stems from a study of blood T cell repertoires in COVID-19 (TCRdb year 2020). General notes on the study: Samples from collaborators originated in the United States, Italy and Spain and spanned both the acute and convalescent phases of COVID-19. The material from the prospective study consisted of cDNA or gDNA derived from T cells, B-cell-depleted T cells, or PBMCs. The dataset comprised deeply sampled blood TCRbeta repertoires from subjects exposed to, actively infected with, or recovered from COVID-19. The repertoires were released in a freely available public database intended as a resource for research on the immune response to SARS-CoV-2. Samples were obtained from the ongoing ImmuneRACE study (first 160 participants) and from about 1,300 subjects provided by 6 global collaborators. Sample metadata almost always included a de-identified subject ID, COVID-19 status, age in years and sex. Where available, HLA class I and class II types were taken from metadata supplied by the sample provider and were not determined by assay-based typing.

Remarks on this clone: Its antigen remains unidentified. No base-level quality is on record; no much larger clone is a single base apart.

Results the study describes overall, beyond this receptor: Clinical and demographic metadata were provided uncurated, with the amount varying by source and participant.

In the prospective study, participants were roughly 18 to 95 years old, resided in 20 to 30 geographic areas of the United States, and were enrolled through a virtual design. To assign participants to cohorts, the prospective study relied on clinical history that participants themselves reported in a screening survey and a study questionnaire. ImmuneRACE Cohort 3 recovered participants were defined by two consecutive negative NP/OP PCR tests, healthcare professional clearance, or symptom resolution. Mobile phlebotomists in the prospective study collected whole blood, serum and a nasopharyngeal or oropharyngeal swab from every participant. Over a roughly two-month period, participants in the prospective study had the option of providing additional blood draws and questionnaires. Before DNA extraction, blood samples from the prospective study were shipped at room temperature or frozen. Cut back by 3 bases and 5 bases, the V and J ends lie 9 bases apart. The CDR3 contains 13 residues, cysteine and phenylalanine counted. Only the CDR3 region is kept as DNA, spanning 39 bases read in frame from base 1. The CDR1 and CDR2 encoded by the germline V gene (reference sequence) are LGHDT and YNNKEL.

TCRbeta CDR3 regions were amplified from genomic DNA by means of the immunoSEQ Assay, a bias-controlled multiplex PCR. As for how the authors treated the data: The number of nucleated cells in each sample was estimated from the amplification of reference gene primers within the assay. Sequence reads were collapsed and filtered to measure the absolute abundance of every unique TCRbeta CDR3 rearrangement. For each sample, productive Simpson clonality was calculated by taking the square root of Simpson's diversity index across productive rearrangements. This is the immuneACCESS table as TCRdb keeps it, with only in-frame sequences that have V and J called. A part of the clones is gone; compared with another copy, unresolved V genes explain less than half, and the rest is unexplained. The DNA was the basis for D and trimming; V, J and clone size are from that table. The sample yields approximately 350,000 clones; more than 75% were counted once. Jointly, the top ten make up around 3% of the sample.

The rearrangement combines TRBV3-1 (or the pseudogene TRBV3-2) with TRBJ2-3; the D region possibly corresponds to TRBD2 (6 bases align). The sample consisted of PBMCs or T cells enriched from blood (not recorded which). The receptor's source is a woman aged 25 to 39 who had recovered from COVID-19. The DNA reads TGTGCCAGCAGCCAGGGGGGAGTAGATACGCAGTATTTT. It translates as CASSQGGVDTQYF.